This TCR beta chain originates from a study of OX40 agonist ivuxolimab in advanced cancers. TCRdb keeps only in-frame clones here, not all; method: immunoSEQ multiplex PCR. The sample lists approximately 89,000 clones, roughly 88% occurring once. Blood was sampled at baseline, cycle 4 day 1, and cycle 7 day 1. V was clipped by 4 bases and J by 7 bases, with 11 bases between them. The CDR3 is made up of 14 amino acids. The germline V gene has CDR1 MNHNS and CDR2 SASEGT. The sequence came from an adult with an advanced solid tumor such as melanoma, head and neck, liver or kidney cancer. The sequencing here drew on CD4+ or CD8+ T cells sorted from blood, taken in a trial of the OX40 agonist ivuxolimab. This chain uses TRBV6-1 with TRBJ1-6; D perhaps matches TRBD1 (6 bases). The DNA of the CDR3 is TGTGCCAGCAGTGGGACAGAAACCAATTCACCCCTCCACTTT. Protein product: CASSGTETNSPLHF.